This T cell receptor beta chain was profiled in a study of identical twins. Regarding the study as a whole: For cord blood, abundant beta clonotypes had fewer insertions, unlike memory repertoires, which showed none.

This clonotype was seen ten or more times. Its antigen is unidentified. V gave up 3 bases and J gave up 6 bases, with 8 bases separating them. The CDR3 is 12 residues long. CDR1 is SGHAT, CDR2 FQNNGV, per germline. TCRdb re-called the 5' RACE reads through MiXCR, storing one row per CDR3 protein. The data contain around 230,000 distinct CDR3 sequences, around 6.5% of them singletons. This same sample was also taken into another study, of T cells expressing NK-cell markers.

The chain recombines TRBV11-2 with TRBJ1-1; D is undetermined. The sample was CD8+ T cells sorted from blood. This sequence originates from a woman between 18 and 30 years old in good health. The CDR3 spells CASSLGGPEAFF. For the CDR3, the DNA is TGTGCCAGCAGCTTGGGAGGACCTGAAGCTTTCTTT.